The 30 T cell receptor beta chains presented below share a single source sample, sequenced in a study of cytomegalovirus exposure and HLA in healthy donors. PCR involved 60 Vbeta and 13 Jbeta primers. Method: immunoSEQ multiplex PCR; TCRdb's copy keeps in-frame clones and lacks some. The table lists under 150,000 clones, 68% of them singletons. Sequencing used PBMCs. The receptor source for this set is a man between 60 and 75 years old in good health and CMV-seronegative.

The CDR3 here is CASAPQLGSQRETQYF. The CDR3 nucleotides are TGTGCCTCAGCGCCCCAACTAGGCTCGCAAAGAGAGACCCAGTACTTC. This rearrangement joins TRBV10-3 to TRBJ2-5; D is possibly TRBD2 (5 bases). The V and J ends lost 11 bases and 4 bases respectively, with 26 bases between them. The V gene's germline CDR1 is ENHRY and CDR2 SYGVKD. The CDR3 covers 16 residues.

This clone has only one observation. The CDR3 is CASRITGTGTYEQYF. CDR3 nucleotide sequence: TGTGCCAGCAGAATAACCGGGACAGGGACCTACGAGCAGTACTTC. The rearrangement links TRBV6-5 to TRBJ2-5, with 9 bases lining up with TRBD1. With the DNA end fitting TRBJ2-7 better, the J assignment may be wrong. This CDR3 is 15 amino acids long. The germline gives CDR1 MNHEY, CDR2 SVGAGI.

As for this clone: Relative to the germline gene, one junction end is altered; a read error may explain this. CDR3 protein: CASSDRAKDIQYF. CDR3 in DNA: TGTGCCAGTTCTGACAGGGCCAAAGACATTCAGTACTTC. V gene TRBV19 combines with J gene TRBJ2-4; 7 nucleotides match TRBD1. CDR1 is LNHDA and CDR2 is SQIVND in the germline V gene (reference sequence). This CDR3 region has 13 residues.

The chain is built from TRBV28 and TRBJ1-1; TRBD1 aligns across 8 bases. This CDR3 region has 15 residues. Unmatched junction bases numbered 8, after V lost 5 bases and J lost 3 bases. Germline V CDR1 and CDR2: MDHEN, SYDVKM. CDR3 region: CASSPGGKKDTEAFF. In nucleotides, the CDR3 is TGTGCCAGCAGTCCAGGGGGCAAGAAGGACACTGAAGCTTTCTTT.

The chain uses TRBV2 and TRBJ2-3, with TRBD1 identical over 8 bases. Germline V gene data show CDR1 as SNHLY and CDR2 as FYNNEI. V trimming: 3 bases; J trimming: 4 bases; junction bases outside the gene matches: 6. The CDR3 has 15 residues. Written as DNA, the CDR3 is TGTGCCAGCAGTGACGACAGGGGTTTTGCAGATACGCAGTATTTT. It encodes CASSDDRGFADTQYF. Full variable domain (outside the CDR3, taken from reference TRBV2 and TRBJ2-3): EPEVTQTPSHQVTQMGQEVILRCVPISNHLYFYWYRQILGQKVEFLVSFYNNEISEKSEIFDDQFSVERPDGSNFTLKIRSTKLEDSAMYFCASSDDRGFADTQYFGPGTRLTVL.

For this clone: Germline and junction disagree at one end, which may indicate a read error. This chain links TRBV2 with TRBJ1-1; no firm D call. The CDR3 loop spans 11 amino acids. Per germline, CDR1 SNHLY and CDR2 FYNNEI. DNA for the CDR3: TGTGCCAGCAGTGAAGGGGGAGGGAAGGACTTT. This translates into CASSEGGGKDF.

The chain links TRBV28 to TRBJ2-7; possibly TRBD2 for D (6 bases). This CDR3 is built from 14 residues. Deletions cut 7 bases from V and 4 bases from J, with 17 bases between. In germline, CDR1 is MDHEN, CDR2 SYDVKM. CDR3 in amino acids: CASTSGTGRYEQYF. For the CDR3, the DNA is TGTGCCAGCACCTCCGGGACTGGAAGATACGAGCAGTACTTC.

This clone has just one count. CDR3 coding DNA: TGTGCCAGCAGAACAGGTTTGGATGGGGATACGCAGTATTTT. As protein: CASRTGLDGDTQYF. The V and J genes are TRBV6-4 and TRBJ2-3; D perhaps matches TRBD1 (5 bases). CDR3 length equals 14 residues. The germline CDR1 and CDR2 sequences are MRHNA and SNTAGT. V dropped 6 bases and J dropped 6 bases, with 16 bases sitting between them.

The V gene is TRBV5-1, the J gene TRBJ1-4; 11 positions agree with TRBD1. This CDR3 comprises 16 residues. Germline V gene lookup returns CDR1 SGHRS and CDR2 YFSETQ. V shed 0 bases, J shed 5 bases, and the junction held 3 bases outside the gene matches. The CDR3 region has the DNA TGCGCCAGCAGCTTGGAAGGACAGGGGGCAAATGAAAAACTGTTTTTT. Protein sequence: CASSLEGQGANEKLFF. Full variable domain (missing parts from reference TRBV5-1 and TRBJ1-4): KAGVTQTPRYLIKTRGQQVTLSCSPISGHRSVSWYQQTPGQGLQFLFEYFSETQRNKGNFPGRFSGRQFSNSRSEMNVSTLELGDSALYLCASSLEGQGANEKLFFGSGTQLSVL.

The rearrangement joins TRBV6-5 to TRBJ2-5; possible D gene TRBD1, 5 bases. The DNA end favors TRBJ2-7, so the J call may be wrong. The CDR3 contains 15 residues. Germline V gene data show CDR1 as MNHEY and CDR2 as SVGAGI. CDR3 bases: TGTGCCAGCAGTTCCAAGGACATCCTTCATTACGAGCAGTACTTC. Translated, it gives CASSSKDILHYEQYF.

The chain recombines TRBV6-5 with TRBJ2-7; D gene uncertain. There are 11 residues in the CDR3. Germline V gene sequence: CDR1 MNHEY, CDR2 SVGAGI. The germline V and J ends were trimmed by 9 bases and 3 bases, with 9 bases remaining between them. The CDR3 reads CASRLGYEQYF. The CDR3 nucleotides read TGTGCCAGTCGCCTCGGCTACGAGCAGTACTTC.

This clone was found once. The gene calls are TRBV4-1 and TRBJ2-1, with D tentatively TRBD1 (6 bases). The CDR3 consists of 16 residues. Germline V CDR1 and CDR2: MGHRA, YSYEKL. V dropped 4 bases and J dropped 3 bases, with 16 bases sitting between them. This CDR3 reads CASSPFGTSSYNEQFF. CDR3 nucleotides: TGCGCCAGCAGCCCATTTGGGACATCGAGCTACAATGAGCAGTTCTTC.

V gene TRBV30 combines with J gene TRBJ1-2; D is uncertain. The CDR3 runs to 11 residues. Between the trimmed V and J ends, which lost 4 bases and 7 bases, there was a span of 10 bases. Germline V lookup: CDR1 GTSNPN, CDR2 SVGIG (reference sequence). The CDR3 spells CAWTRLRGYTF. CDR3 DNA sequence: TGTGCCTGGACCCGTTTGCGTGGCTACACCTTC. Supplemented by reference TRBV30 and TRBJ1-2, the full variable domain reads SQTIHQWPATLVQPVGSPLSLECTVEGTSNPNLYWYRQAAGRGLQLLFYSVGIGQISSEVPQNLSASRPQDRQFILSSKKLLLSDSGFYLCAWTRLRGYTFGSGTRLTVV.

A single count supports this clone. The chain joins TRBV7-8 to TRBJ2-7, with 8 bases that match TRBD2. The CDR3 is 14 residues long. Trimming at V came to 5 bases and at J to 4 bases, leaving 7 bases not matched to a gene. Germline loops: CDR1 SGHVS, CDR2 FQNEAQ. Here the CDR3 reads CASSRSGMDYEQYF. In DNA form, the CDR3 reads TGTGCCAGCAGCCGTAGCGGGATGGATTACGAGCAGTACTTC.

The chain links TRBV5-8 to TRBJ2-5, with 11 bases aligning to TRBD2. Looked up from germline, CDR1 is SGHTS and CDR2 is YDEGEE. This CDR3 has 16 residues. V was clipped by 4 bases and J by 5 bases; unmatched bases: 10. CDR3 protein: CASSPELAGVEETQYF. The CDR3 coding sequence is TGTGCCAGCAGCCCCGAACTAGCGGGAGTAGAGGAGACCCAGTACTTC.

This clone was picked up many times. This sequence joins TRBV4-2 and TRBJ1-1, with 7 nucleotides matching TRBD1. The trim removed 3 bases at V and 1 base at J, leaving 2 bases unmatched. Germline assignment: CDR1 LGHNA and CDR2 YNFKEQ. This CDR3 is built from 14 residues. The CDR3 nucleotides read TGTGCCAGCAGCCAGGGGACAGAGAACACTGAAGCTTTCTTT. Residues: CASSQGTENTEAFF.

CDR3 sequence (DNA): TGTGCCAGTAGTATAGGGGACAGAAACACTGAAGCTTTCTTT. This sequence encodes CASSIGDRNTEAFF. This rearrangement joins TRBV19 to TRBJ1-1; 7 bases line up with TRBD1. Germline V gene sequence: CDR1 LNHDA, CDR2 SQIVND (reference sequence). J was trimmed by 2 bases and V by 1 base; bases with no gene match: 1. This CDR3 comprises 14 residues.

This sequence joins TRBV2 and TRBJ2-3, with D perhaps matching TRBD1 (5 bases). Germline values: CDR1 SNHLY, CDR2 FYNNEI. The length of the CDR3 is 15 residues. V lost 9 bases and J lost 4, with 20 bases in between. The CDR3 nucleotides are TGTGCCAGTTCAAAAGAGGATTTAGGGGCAGATACGCAGTATTTT. Protein: CASSKEDLGADTQYF.

The chain recombines TRBV28 with TRBJ1-3; the match to TRBD1 covers 7 bases. The CDR3 is 16 amino acids. Germline CDR1 and CDR2: MDHEN and SYDVKM. V lost 4 bases to trimming and J lost 1 base; unmatched junction nucleotides: 7. The CDR3 is CASSSDREDSGNTIYF. The CDR3 DNA reads as TGTGCCAGCAGTTCCGACAGGGAGGATTCTGGAAACACCATATATTTT.

The V call is TRBV29-1, the J call TRBJ2-1, with 11 bases identical to TRBD1. V was clipped by 6 bases and J by 8 bases; unmatched bases: 9. The CDR3 totals 14 residues. Germline loops: CDR1 SQVTM, CDR2 ANQGSEA. This chain's CDR3 is CSVQPGQGVDEQFF. Here the CDR3 DNA reads TGCAGCGTCCAACCGGGACAGGGGGTAGATGAGCAGTTCTTC.

J is TRBJ1-3 and V is TRBV5-1; no firm D call. Per the germline V gene, CDR1 is SGHRS and CDR2 is YFSETQ. The CDR3 length is 14 residues. The V gene lost 4 bases and the J gene lost 4 bases, with 12 bases spanning the gap. The CDR3 is CASSPSGAGNTIYF. CDR3 coding DNA: TGCGCCAGCAGCCCGTCGGGAGCCGGAAACACCATATATTTT.

The chain couples TRBV28 to TRBJ2-1; 7 nucleotides align to TRBD1. The V segment lost 10 bases and the J segment 5 bases; nucleotides outside the gene matches: 11. The CDR3 length is 14 residues. The germline CDR1 and CDR2 sequences are MDHEN and SYDVKM. The CDR3 loop reads CATLIRDRHNEQFF. CDR3 DNA sequence: TGTGCCACCCTTATCCGGGACAGACACAATGAGCAGTTCTTC. Full variable domain (missing parts from reference TRBV28 and TRBJ2-1): DVKVTQSSRYLVKRTGEKVFLECVQDMDHENMFWYRQDPGLGLRLIYFSYDVKMKEKGDIPEGYSVSREKKERFSLILESASTNQTSMYLCATLIRDRHNEQFFGPGTRLTVL.

The chain joins TRBV4-1 to TRBJ2-2; TRBD2 aligns across 8 bases. The trim removed 3 bases at V and 7 bases at J, leaving 10 bases unmatched. Germline V CDR1 and CDR2: MGHRA, YSYEKL. The CDR3 length is 16 residues. CDR3 sequence (DNA): TGCGCCAGCAGCCAGGTTTCGGGACTAGAGGGCGGGGAGCTGTTTTTT. Its protein product is CASSQVSGLEGGELFF.

The chain employs TRBV5-4 and TRBJ2-4; D call uncertain. Germline CDR1 is SGHNT and CDR2 is YYREEE (reference sequence). V shed 6 bases and J shed 0 bases, with 10 bases lying between them. The CDR3 extends over 14 amino acids. CDR3 coding DNA: TGTGCCAGCACCCTTGAACTAGCCAAAAACATTCAGTACTTC. This sequence encodes CASTLELAKNIQYF.

The V call is TRBV27, the J call TRBJ2-2; 7 bases are a match to TRBD2. Germline CDR1 and CDR2: MNHEY and SMNVEV (reference sequence). The CDR3 has 14 amino acids. V lost 8 bases, J lost 4 bases, and 7 bases stayed unmatched. CDR3 sequence: CASGSGLGTGELFF. CDR3 bases: TGTGCCAGCGGTAGCGGGCTCGGCACCGGGGAGCTGTTTTTT.

The V gene is TRBV6-6, the J gene TRBJ2-2, with 7 bases that match TRBD2. The V segment lost 3 bases and the J segment 0 bases; nucleotides outside the gene matches: 4. Germline lookup yields CDR1 MNHNY and CDR2 SVGAGI (reference sequence). This CDR3 region has 16 residues. The CDR3 DNA reads TGTGCCAGCAGTTATACTGGGACTACGAACACCGGGGAGCTGTTTTTT. Translated: CASSYTGTTNTGELFF.

This sequence joins TRBV2 and TRBJ2-5, with D hard to call. The CDR3 has 12 residues. CDR1 SNHLY and CDR2 FYNNEI come from the germline V gene. Trimming shortened V by 8 bases and J by 1 base, and 8 bases separated the two germline ends. The CDR3 DNA is TGTGCCAGCGAAACGGGCCAAGAGACCCAGTACTTC. Translating it yields CASETGQETQYF.

A remark on this clone: This same CDR3 is encoded by further DNA sequences in the sample. The J gene is TRBJ1-4, the V gene TRBV7-8; 9 positions match TRBD1. With 3 bases clipped from V and 4 bases from J, the junction kept 0 bases outside the gene matches. The CDR3 is 14 amino acids. Germline V gene lookup returns CDR1 SGHVS and CDR2 FQNEAQ. Here the CDR3 DNA reads TGTGCCAGCAGCTTGGGACAGGGTAATGAAAAACTGTTTTTT. It yields the protein CASSLGQGNEKLFF.

This clone was picked up a small number of times. This chain's CDR3 is CASRYTGTERYTF. The DNA for the CDR3 is TGTGCCAGCAGGTACACGGGGACAGAGCGCTACACCTTC. V is TRBV6-5 and J is TRBJ1-2; 7 bases are shared with TRBD1. There are 13 residues in the CDR3. Germline CDR1 and CDR2: MNHEY and SVGAGI. V gave up 6 bases and J gave up 9 bases; unmatched junction bases: 10.

V gene TRBV28 combines with J gene TRBJ1-1, with a weak D call TRBD1 (6 bases). The V and J ends lost 6 bases and 6 bases respectively, with 11 bases between them. The germline gives CDR1 MDHEN, CDR2 SYDVKM. The CDR3 loop spans 12 amino acids. The CDR3 sequence: CASRDSFPEAFF. CDR3 DNA sequence: TGTGCCAGCAGGGACAGTTTTCCTGAAGCTTTCTTT. Complete variable domain (other parts from reference TRBV28 and TRBJ1-1): DVKVTQSSRYLVKRTGEKVFLECVQDMDHENMFWYRQDPGLGLRLIYFSYDVKMKEKGDIPEGYSVSREKKERFSLILESASTNQTSMYLCASRDSFPEAFFGQGTRLTVV.